This T cell receptor beta chain derives from a study of T cell responses to AZD1222 COVID-19 vaccine. Overall study findings and caveats: CD4 TCRs covered the whole spike, strongest at regions 160-218 and 743-854.

Assay used: immunoSEQ multiplex PCR; TCRdb lists only in-frame clones, some missing. Seen here are 150,000 or so clones, 89% observed once, and the top ten hold about 6%. The V end lost 0 bases, the J end lost 4 bases, and 15 bases lay between the germline ends. Germline assignment: CDR1 LNHDA and CDR2 SQIVND (reference sequence). The CDR3 has 16 amino acids. On this clone itself: Its cognate antigen is unknown.

The sequence was obtained from an adult in good health. Sample: peripheral blood, taken on day 0 of AZD1222 vaccination. J is TRBJ1-1 and V is TRBV19, with a possible D match to TRBD1 (6 bases). The CDR3: CASSIDGGPGVTEAFF. CDR3 coding DNA: TGTGCCAGTAGTATAGACGGGGGGCCAGGGGTCACTGAAGCTTTCTTT.